Included here is one T cell receptor (beta chain) sequence, with context. The antigen is undetermined. Regarding treatment: oral pan-JAK inhibitor, 5-10 mg twice daily. This specimen comes from a study of CD8+ T cells in alopecia areata. Study-wide results and limits: Many expanded lesional clones persisted in scalp and blood during tofacitinib treatment. Lesional scalp, notably in alopecia totalis/universalis, had clonality above that of normal scalp.

The CDR3 runs to 14 residues. V gave up 8 bases and J gave up 0 bases, with 16 bases separating them. Germline-derived CDR1 and CDR2 are SQVTM and ANQGSEA. Extraction and reverse transcription of RNA yielded cDNA as the sequencing template. Only in-frame clones appear in the TCRdb table, and some are missing; sequencing was by immunoSEQ multiplex PCR. The sample includes under 250,000 clones, 66% of them seen just once. Sequences were derived from CD4+ T cells sorted from blood, sampled around week 46, from a patient treated with tofacitinib. The sequence came from a human donor with alopecia areata. This chain joins TRBV29-1 and TRBJ1-1; a weak D match, TRBD1 (6 bases). The CDR3 sequence is CSSVRTAVNTEAFF. Written as DNA, the CDR3 is TGCAGCTCGGTTAGGACAGCCGTGAACACTGAAGCTTTCTTT.